The present TCR beta chain was sequenced within a study of neurological immune-mediated disorders. Unsorted libraries were prepared from 2 million PBMCs that had been stored at -80 C. On this clonotype: What it binds is not known.

This CDR3 comprises 16 residues. The V gene's germline CDR1 is SGHAT and CDR2 FQNNGV. Trimming took 0 bases from V and 4 from J; bases not matched to a gene: 6. General study points: HTLV-1-associated myelopathy had the most TCR clonal expansion, while multiple sclerosis had the least, a level that fell below healthy controls. Because no CDR3 amino acid sequences were shared across subjects by expanded clones, private repertoires were suggested in all groups.

Each TCR transcript was tagged with a 10-nucleotide random UMI during 5'RACE. TCRdb re-derived calls from the 5' RACE reads in MiXCR, one entry per CDR3 protein. The sample consists of 72,000 or so distinct CDR3 sequences, 17% of them appearing once. This chain connects TRBV11-2 to TRBJ2-3; 8 bases fit TRBD2. This sequence was found in a woman aged 40 to 50 in good health. Sample: PBMCs. The CDR3 DNA reads as TGTGCCAGCAGCTTAGACGGCGGGGGGATGTCAGATACGCAGTATTTT. Its protein product is CASSLDGGGMSDTQYF.